A selection of T cell receptor beta chains follows, all from one sample in a study of blood T cell repertoires in COVID-19. Libraries were prepared by immunoSEQ multiplex PCR; TCRdb keeps only in-frame clonotypes and omits some of them. This table has almost 200,000 clones, about nine tenths appearing once. Sequencing was performed on peripheral blood. These receptors were taken from a woman aged 70-85 years with acute or convalescent COVID-19. CDR3s leave out the opening cysteine and the closing phenylalanine or tryptophan.

v_gene	j_gene	len	CDR3aa
TRBV29-1	TRBJ2-3	17	SAMGRGGLAGVRTDTQY
TRBV7-2	TRBJ1-2	12	ASAPGGVNYGYT
TRBV7-2	TRBJ1-1	12	ASSLVQGRTEAF
TRBV7-9	TRBJ1-1	11	ASSIEGVGEAF
TRBV11-3	TRBJ1-1	10	ASSPEDTEAF
TRBV28	TRBJ2-1	13	ASSPGTSGWDEQF
TRBV24-1	TRBJ2-6	14	ATSDSRVSGANVLT
TRBV7-9	TRBJ2-1	13	ASSLGSGRDNEQF
TRBV4-2	TRBJ2-2	13	ASRPGGENTGELF
TRBV3-1/TRBV3-2	TRBJ1-6	12	ASSPTGYRSPLH
TRBV19	TRBJ1-2	11	ASSIEQWYGYT
TRBV27	TRBJ2-1	13	ASSSGGLVRNEQF
TRBV7-2	TRBJ2-3	11	ASSLRRGSAQY
TRBV24-1	TRBJ1-2	13	ATSDPSTPAGGYT
TRBV4-1	TRBJ2-5	12	ASSHERHAGTQY
TRBV6-5	TRBJ1-5	11	ASRGQGNQPQH
TRBV11-2	TRBJ1-2	12	ASSLEQGNYGYT
TRBV14	TRBJ1-6	14	ASSRMTSSYNSPLH
TRBV7-3	TRBJ2-5	14	ASSAFSGRRQETQY
TRBV27	TRBJ1-6	12	ASNPGGPNSPLH
TRBV5-1	TRBJ2-5	12	ASSFAGGGETQY
TRBV27	TRBJ1-2	11	ASSTAGGYGYT
TRBV11-3	TRBJ2-1	12	ASSLENGLAEQF
TRBV2	TRBJ1-5	13	ASSVNQGAIQPQH
TRBV29-1	TRBJ2-7	14	SVVGQTSGSSYEQY
TRBV18	TRBJ1-4	14	ASSPNDRAANEKLF
TRBV5-6	TRBJ1-3	16	ASSLDSRTSVAGNTIY
TRBV2	TRBJ1-2	12	ASSENQGIYGYT
TRBV9	TRBJ2-7	12	ASSATLQRSEQY
TRBV28	TRBJ1-1	13	ASSNGGTGGPEAF
TRBV3-1/TRBV3-2	TRBJ2-5	11	ASSQGGRGTQY
TRBV6-6	TRBJ2-2	10	ASRMNYGELF
TRBV5-1	TRBJ2-2	14	ASSLLSGGNTGELF
TRBV25-1	TRBJ2-7	11	ASSARGGYEQY
TRBV19	TRBJ1-4	19	ASSINLGSGQIVATNEKLF
TRBV5-1	TRBJ1-2	11	ASSLTDNYGYT
TRBV10-3	TRBJ1-4	12	AISEAGQNEKLF
TRBV24-1	TRBJ2-2	14	ATSDHRGRITGELF
TRBV12-3/TRBV12-4	TRBJ1-2	11	ASSFGVEYGYT
TRBV2	TRBJ2-2	12	ASREGENTGELF
TRBV11-1	TRBJ1-6	12	ASSSGQGRSPLH
TRBV18	TRBJ2-1	13	ASSPETYSYNEQF
TRBV4-2	TRBJ1-3	14	ASSQYRGEAGNTIY
TRBV3-1/TRBV3-2	TRBJ2-5	12	ASSQLLGSKTQY
TRBV29-1	TRBJ2-7	11	SNHGRGAYEQY
TRBV2	TRBJ2-2	13	ASGTGGAVTGELF
TRBV3-1/TRBV3-2	TRBJ2-5	12	ASSLRGGRETQY
TRBV15	TRBJ1-2	13	ATSRGGGGAEGYT
TRBV29-1	TRBJ1-1	10	SVSTGGTEAF
TRBV6-6	TRBJ1-1	12	ASSSRTGGLEAF
TRBV7-2	TRBJ2-3	15	ASSLSHRLAGTDTQY
TRBV11-2	TRBJ1-3	14	ASSSLTRRTGNTIY
TRBV5-1	TRBJ1-1	13	ASTSSTSLNTEAF
TRBV3-1/TRBV3-2	TRBJ2-3	14	ASSPGLAGGQNTQY
TRBV7-2	TRBJ1-2	11	ASSLSSGYGYT
TRBV5-4	TRBJ2-6	16	ASSQVAGGPTGANVLT
TRBV28	TRBJ1-1	10	ASSLYGGKTF
TRBV19	TRBJ2-2	13	ASKLKSQLTGELF
TRBV10-2	TRBJ1-3	11	ASSESGRDTIY